These T cell receptor beta chains were read from a single sample in a study of T cells in Graves' hyperthyroidism and ophthalmopathy. Using its own MiXCR run on the multiplex PCR reads, TCRdb lists one record per CDR3 protein. The table shows around 560,000 distinct CDR3 sequences, with approximately 15% occurring only once. Sample: blood. These receptors all stem from a woman under 30 with Graves' hyperthyroidism. Each CDR3 is given without its conserved first and last residue. A clone size is listed for some rows: how often the clone was seen (once, few, many), or a class if it is expanded.

V gene	clone size	J gene	CDR3 protein
TRBV5-1	NA	TRBJ2-5	ASSSPAGPQETQY
TRBV19	NA	TRBJ2-3	ASTRTRILDTQY
TRBV11-2	NA	TRBJ2-1	ASSTGLTTYNEQF
TRBV4-1	NA	TRBJ2-7	ASSHPTDRVWTSGGYEQY
TRBV11-2	NA	TRBJ1-2	ASSPTKSSNYGYT
TRBV18	NA	TRBJ1-5	ASSPGSGRQPQH
TRBV27	many	TRBJ2-1	ASSFPGSYNEQF
TRBV29-1	many	TRBJ2-3	SVGTSGSTDTQY
TRBV12-3/TRBV12-4	many	TRBJ2-2	ASSLALAENTGELF
TRBV5-6	many	TRBJ1-2	ASSLVDMGTGYYGYT
TRBV13	many	TRBJ2-7	ASSFSGTGGAYEQY
TRBV5-4	once	TRBJ2-2	ASSLEEGVGNTGELF
TRBV7-8	few	TRBJ2-1	ASSLGVAGGPLVYEQF